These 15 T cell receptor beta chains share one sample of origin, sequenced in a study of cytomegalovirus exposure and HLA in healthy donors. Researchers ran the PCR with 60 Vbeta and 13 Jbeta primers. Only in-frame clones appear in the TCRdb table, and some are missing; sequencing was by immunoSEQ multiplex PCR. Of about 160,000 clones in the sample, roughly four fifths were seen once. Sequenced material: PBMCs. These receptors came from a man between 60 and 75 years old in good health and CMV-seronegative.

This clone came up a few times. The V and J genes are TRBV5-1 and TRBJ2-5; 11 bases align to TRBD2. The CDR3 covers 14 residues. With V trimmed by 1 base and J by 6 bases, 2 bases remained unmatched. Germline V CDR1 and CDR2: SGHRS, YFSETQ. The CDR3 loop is CASSLTSGGKTQYF. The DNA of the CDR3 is TGCGCCAGCAGCTTGACTAGCGGGGGAAAGACCCAGTACTTC.

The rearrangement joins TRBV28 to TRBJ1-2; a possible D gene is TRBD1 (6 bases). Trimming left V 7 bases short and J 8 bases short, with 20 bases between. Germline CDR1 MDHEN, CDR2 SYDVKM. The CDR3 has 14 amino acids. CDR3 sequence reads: CASTKTGYRGGYTF. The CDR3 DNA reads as TGTGCCAGCACAAAGACAGGATATCGCGGGGGCTACACCTTC.

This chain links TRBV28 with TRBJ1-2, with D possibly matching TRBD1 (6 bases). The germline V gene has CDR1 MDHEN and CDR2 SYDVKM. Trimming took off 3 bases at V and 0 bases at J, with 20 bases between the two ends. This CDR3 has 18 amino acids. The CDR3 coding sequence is TGTGCCAGCAGTTTGAGTACCGGAGGGGGGGCACCTAACTATGGCTACACCTTC. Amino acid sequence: CASSLSTGGGAPNYGYTF.

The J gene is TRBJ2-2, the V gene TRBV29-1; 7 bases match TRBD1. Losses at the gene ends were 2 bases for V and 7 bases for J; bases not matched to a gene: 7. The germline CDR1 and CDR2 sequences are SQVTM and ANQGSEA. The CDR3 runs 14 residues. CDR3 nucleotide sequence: TGCAGCGTTGAACCGACAGGGCCGGGCGGGGAGCTGTTTTTT. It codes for CSVEPTGPGGELFF.

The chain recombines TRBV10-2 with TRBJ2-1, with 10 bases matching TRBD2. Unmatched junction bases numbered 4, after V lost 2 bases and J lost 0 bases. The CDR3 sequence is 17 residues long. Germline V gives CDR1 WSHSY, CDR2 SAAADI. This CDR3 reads CASSEVSSGSSYNEQFF. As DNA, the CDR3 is TGCGCCAGCAGTGAGGTATCTAGCGGGAGCTCCTACAATGAGCAGTTCTTC.

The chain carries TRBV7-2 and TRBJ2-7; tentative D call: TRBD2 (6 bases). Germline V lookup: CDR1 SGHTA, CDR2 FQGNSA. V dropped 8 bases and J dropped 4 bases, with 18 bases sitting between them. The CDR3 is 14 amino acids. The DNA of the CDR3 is TGTGCCAGCGGGACCGGACTACTACTTTACGAGCAGTACTTC. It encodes CASGTGLLLYEQYF.

The chain's CDR3 is CASSQGERGGQETQYF. The CDR3 bases are TGCGCCAGCAGCCAAGGGGAGCGGGGGGGCCAAGAGACCCAGTACTTC. The chain carries TRBV4-3 and TRBJ2-5; 10 bases are a match to TRBD2. CDR3 size: 16 residues. V lost 1 base, J lost 1 base, and 3 bases stayed unmatched. Germline values: CDR1 LGHNA, CDR2 YSLEER.

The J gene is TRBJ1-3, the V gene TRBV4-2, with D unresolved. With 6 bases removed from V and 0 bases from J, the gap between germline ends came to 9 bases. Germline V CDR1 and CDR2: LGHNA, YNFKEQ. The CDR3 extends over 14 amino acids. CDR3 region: CASREVTSGNTIYF. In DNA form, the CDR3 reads TGTGCCAGCAGAGAGGTAACCTCTGGAAACACCATATATTTT.

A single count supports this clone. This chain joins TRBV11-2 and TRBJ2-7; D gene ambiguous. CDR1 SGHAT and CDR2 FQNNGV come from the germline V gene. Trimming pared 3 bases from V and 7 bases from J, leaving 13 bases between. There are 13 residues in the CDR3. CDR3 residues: CASSFIHSWEQYF. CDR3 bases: TGTGCCAGCAGCTTCATACACAGCTGGGAGCAGTACTTC.

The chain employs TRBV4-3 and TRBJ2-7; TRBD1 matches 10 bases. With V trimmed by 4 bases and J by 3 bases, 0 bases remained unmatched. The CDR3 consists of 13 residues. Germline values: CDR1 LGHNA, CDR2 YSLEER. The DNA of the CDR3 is TGCGCCAGCAGCCGGGACAGGGGCTACGAGCAGTACTTC. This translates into CASSRDRGYEQYF.

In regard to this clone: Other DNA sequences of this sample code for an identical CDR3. CDR3 sequence reads: CASSTPGLAGGADTQYF. CDR3 DNA sequence: TGTGCCAGTAGTACCCCGGGACTAGCGGGAGGTGCAGATACGCAGTATTTT. V and J are TRBV19 and TRBJ2-3; 15 bases agree with TRBD2. The CDR3 totals 17 residues. The germline V gene has CDR1 LNHDA and CDR2 SQIVND (reference sequence). J was trimmed by 4 bases and V by 4 bases; bases with no gene match: 6.

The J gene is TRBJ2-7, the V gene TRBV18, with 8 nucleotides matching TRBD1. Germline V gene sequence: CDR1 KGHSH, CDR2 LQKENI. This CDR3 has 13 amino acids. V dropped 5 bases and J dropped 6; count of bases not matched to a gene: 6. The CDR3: CASSTLDRGEQYF. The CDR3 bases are TGTGCCAGCTCAACCCTCGACAGGGGCGAGCAGTACTTC.

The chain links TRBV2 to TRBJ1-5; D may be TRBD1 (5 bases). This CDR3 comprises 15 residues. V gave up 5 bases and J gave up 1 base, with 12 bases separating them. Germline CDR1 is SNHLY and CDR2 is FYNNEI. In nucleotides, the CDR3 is TGTGCCAGCAGTATCGATGGGGGGAGCAATCAGCCCCAGCATTTT. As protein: CASSIDGGSNQPQHF.

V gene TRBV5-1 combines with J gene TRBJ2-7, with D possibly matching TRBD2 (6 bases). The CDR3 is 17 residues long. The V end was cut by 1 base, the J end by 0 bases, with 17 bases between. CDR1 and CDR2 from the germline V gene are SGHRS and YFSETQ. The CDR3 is CASSLNGGKISSYEQYF. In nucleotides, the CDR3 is TGCGCCAGCAGCTTGAACGGAGGGAAAATCAGCTCCTACGAGCAGTACTTC.

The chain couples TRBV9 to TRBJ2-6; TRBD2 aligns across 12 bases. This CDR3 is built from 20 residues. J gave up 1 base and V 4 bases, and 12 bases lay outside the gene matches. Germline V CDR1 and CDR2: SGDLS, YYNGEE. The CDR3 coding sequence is TGTGCCAGCAGCCCTAGGCCCCCTAGCGGGGGGGCTTCTGGGGCCAACGTCCTGACTTTC. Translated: CASSPRPPSGGASGANVLTF.